Listed here are 23 T cell receptor beta chains from one sample, sequenced in a study of patients and donors after allogeneic stem cell transplantation. In TCRdb, the RT-PCR reads were re-called with MiXCR into one record per CDR3 protein. The table includes around 90,000 distinct CDR3 sequences, roughly 43% detected once. Sequencing was carried out using blood, either unsorted or a sorted T cell fraction (not recorded which). The receptors were sampled from a human donor who was either an allogeneic HSCT recipient or a stem cell or donor lymphocyte infusion donor (not recorded which). It is not recorded whose cells these are; they may come from a transplant donor.

The V call is TRBV12-3 or TRBV12-4, the J call TRBJ1-4; TRBD1 is a possible D gene (6 bases). Trimming took off 2 bases at V and 8 bases at J, with 12 bases between the two ends. This CDR3 comprises 14 residues. The DNA of the CDR3 is TGTGCCAGCAGTTTAACAGGGTCCCCGGAAAAACTGTTTTTT. Translation: CASSLTGSPEKLFF.

The V call is TRBV4-2, the J call TRBJ1-1, with D perhaps matching TRBD1 (5 bases). V was shortened by 0 bases and J by 1 base, with 6 bases between the two germline ends. This CDR3 spans 14 amino acids. Germline V gene lookup returns CDR1 LGHNA and CDR2 YNFKEQ. The DNA of the CDR3 is TGTGCCAGCAGCCAAGAGGGGCGGAACACTGAAGCTTTCTTT. Residues: CASSQEGRNTEAFF.

The rearrangement joins TRBV12-3 or TRBV12-4 to TRBJ1-1; D not certain. The length of the CDR3 is 15 residues. V lost 5 bases, J lost 3 bases, and 16 bases lay in between. CDR3 protein: CASSPAYFPYTEAFF. For the CDR3, the DNA is TGTGCCAGCAGTCCAGCTTACTTCCCCTACACTGAAGCTTTCTTT.

V is TRBV12-3 or TRBV12-4 and J is TRBJ1-3; the D gene is possibly TRBD1 (6 bases). Trimming removed 7 bases from V and 2 bases from J, with 9 bases in between. The CDR3 contains 13 residues. CDR3 protein: CASNRDTGNTIYF. The CDR3 bases are TGTGCCAGCAACAGGGACACTGGAAACACCATATATTTT.

The chain links TRBV12-3 or TRBV12-4 to TRBJ2-3, with D possibly TRBD2 on 5 matching bases. Trimming left V 3 bases short and J 1 base short, with 8 bases between. The CDR3 is 14 amino acids. CDR3 region: CASSFDYRTDTQYF. Written as DNA, the CDR3 is TGTGCCAGCAGTTTCGACTATCGCACAGATACGCAGTATTTT.

The V gene is TRBV10-3, the J gene TRBJ2-1; TRBD1 or TRBD2 may be the D gene (5 bases each). V was shortened by 4 bases and J by 13 bases, with 17 bases between the two germline ends. From germline, CDR1 is ENHRY and CDR2 SYGVKD. The CDR3 consists of 13 residues. The CDR3 loop reads CAISVERGAIQFF. Written as DNA, the CDR3 is TGTGCCATCAGTGTAGAGAGGGGAGCCATCCAGTTCTTC.

The chain carries TRBV28 and TRBJ1-2, with unresolved D. This CDR3 spans 12 amino acids. CDR1 is MDHEN and CDR2 is SYDVKM in the germline V gene. Trimming left V 5 bases short and J 7 bases short, with 11 bases between. The CDR3 protein is CASSPGIPGYTF. CDR3 sequence (DNA): TGTGCCAGCAGTCCGGGAATTCCTGGCTACACCTTC.

CDR3 sequence: CAISAARDTEAFF. The CDR3 DNA reads as TGTGCCATCAGTGCGGCGAGAGACACTGAAGCTTTCTTT. V is TRBV10-3 and J is TRBJ1-1; D remains ambiguous. The germline V and J ends were trimmed by 4 bases and 3 bases, with 9 bases remaining between them. This CDR3 spans 13 amino acids. Germline V gene data show CDR1 as ENHRY and CDR2 as SYGVKD.

This chain links TRBV20-1 with TRBJ2-2; 7 nucleotides match TRBD1. Germline V gives CDR1 DFQATT, CDR2 SNEGSKA (reference sequence). There are 13 residues in the CDR3. V lost 5 bases and J lost 8; bases outside the gene matches: 8. For the CDR3, the DNA is TGCAGTGCTCTTGACAGGGTTAAGGGGGAGCTGTTTTTT. Amino acid sequence: CSALDRVKGELFF.

The rearrangement joins TRBV12-3 or TRBV12-4 to TRBJ2-7; perhaps D is TRBD1 or TRBD2 (5 bases each). This CDR3 region has 12 residues. V was cut by 3 bases and J by 3 bases, with 6 bases left in between. The CDR3 region has the DNA TGTGCCAGCAGTTTTGGGGGCTACGAGCAGTACTTC. Encoded protein: CASSFGGYEQYF.

This clonotype was observed a few times. V usage is TRBV4-3 and J usage is TRBJ1-2; TRBD1 matches 7 bases. V lost 0 bases and J lost 8; bases outside the gene matches: 12. CDR1 is LGHNA, CDR2 YSLEER, per germline. The CDR3 sequence is 16 residues long. This chain's CDR3 is CASSQDSGGYPRGYTF. The CDR3 DNA reads TGCGCCAGCAGCCAAGATTCAGGGGGTTACCCTCGGGGCTACACCTTC.

This chain links TRBV7-9 with TRBJ1-6; D perhaps matches TRBD1 (5 bases). The V end was cut by 1 base, the J end by 9 bases, with 16 bases between. The length of the CDR3 is 16 residues. Germline V gene data show CDR1 as SEHNR and CDR2 as FQNEAQ (reference sequence). CDR3 sequence: CASSLVAGQGGSPLHF. CDR3 in DNA: TGTGCCAGCAGCTTAGTCGCTGGGCAGGGAGGTTCACCCCTCCACTTT.

CDR3 in amino acids: CASSQAWADFSFGETQYF. The CDR3 coding sequence is TGTGCCAGCAGCCAAGCTTGGGCGGATTTTAGTTTCGGAGAGACCCAGTACTTC. The V and J genes are TRBV14 and TRBJ2-5; D is unresolved. CDR1 is SGHDN and CDR2 is FVKESK in the germline V gene. The CDR3 spans 18 residues. V was trimmed by 1 base and J by 4 bases, leaving 22 bases between them.

Turning to this clonotype: Germline and junction disagree at one end, which may indicate a read error. V gene TRBV12-3 or TRBV12-4 combines with J gene TRBJ1-1; D gene uncertain. This CDR3 region has 14 residues. This chain's CDR3 is CASSYGRLLSEAFF. The CDR3, as DNA: TGTGCCAGCAGCTACGGACGGCTTTTATCTGAGGCTTTCTTT.

This chain uses TRBV10-3 with TRBJ1-1; a weak D match, TRBD1 (5 bases). CDR3 size: 15 residues. V was cut by 9 bases and J by 5 bases, with 22 bases left in between. The V gene's germline CDR1 is ENHRY and CDR2 SYGVKD. CDR3 sequence: CAIRDFPNLATEAFF. In DNA form, the CDR3 reads TGTGCCATACGGGACTTTCCTAACCTCGCGACTGAAGCTTTCTTT.

The V gene is TRBV5-1, the J gene TRBJ1-2, with D perhaps matching TRBD1 (6 bases). The CDR3 is 17 amino acids. The V end lost 0 bases, the J end lost 5 bases, and 20 bases lay between the germline ends. Germline assignment: CDR1 SGHRS and CDR2 YFSETQ. CDR3 region: CASSLARKRTALYGYTF. CDR3 coding DNA: TGCGCCAGCAGCTTGGCCCGTAAGCGGACAGCACTTTATGGCTACACCTTC.

This clonotype was observed a few times. The V and J genes are TRBV29-1 and TRBJ1-5; D call uncertain. V lost 5 bases to trimming and J lost 3 bases, with 11 bases between them. CDR1 and CDR2 (germline): SQVTM, ANQGSEA. CDR3 length: 13 residues. The CDR3 is CSVLIRANQPQHF. The CDR3 bases are TGCAGCGTTTTAATAAGGGCCAATCAGCCCCAGCATTTT.

V is TRBV12-3 or TRBV12-4 and J is TRBJ2-7; D is unclear. This CDR3 is built from 12 residues. The V end lost 6 bases, the J end lost 1 base, and 7 bases lay between the germline ends. DNA of the CDR3: TGTGCCAGCAGCCCAGAGTCCTACGAGCAGTACTTC. Its translation is CASSPESYEQYF.

The V gene is TRBV7-2, the J gene TRBJ2-1; TRBD2 matches 7 bases. Trimming cost V 1 base and J 0 bases; bases outside gene matches: 6. Germline V gene lookup returns CDR1 SGHTA and CDR2 FQGNSA. CDR3 length: 17 residues. The CDR3 is CASSLVPSGTSYNEQFF. CDR3 sequence (DNA): TGTGCCAGCAGCTTAGTTCCGAGCGGGACCTCCTACAATGAGCAGTTCTTC.

The chain combines TRBV28 with TRBJ2-7; 13 nucleotides agree with TRBD2. The CDR3 is 16 residues long. The ends lost 4 bases at V and 4 bases at J; junction bases unmatched: 7. Germline CDR1 reads MDHEN; CDR2 reads SYDVKM. CDR3 DNA: TGTGCCAGCAGTTCCCTCGGACTAGCGGGAGCTTACGAGCAGTACTTC. It is translated as CASSSLGLAGAYEQYF. Drawing the rest from reference TRBV28 and TRBJ2-7, the complete variable domain is DVKVTQSSRYLVKRTGEKVFLECVQDMDHENMFWYRQDPGLGLRLIYFSYDVKMKEKGDIPEGYSVSREKKERFSLILESASTNQTSMYLCASSSLGLAGAYEQYFGPGTRLTVT.

This clonotype has just one count. The chain joins TRBV4-1 to TRBJ2-7; 12 bases map to TRBD2. V lost 2 bases, J lost 1 base, and 6 bases stayed unmatched. The CDR3 spans 17 residues. CDR1 and CDR2 (germline): MGHRA, YSYEKL. The CDR3 nucleotides read TGCGCCAGCAGCCAAAGGGCGCTAGCGGGAGGGTCCTACGAGCAGTACTTC. Translating it yields CASSQRALAGGSYEQYF.

The chain uses TRBV12-3 or TRBV12-4 and TRBJ1-4, with D tentatively TRBD1 (6 bases). Trimming removed 8 bases at V and 7 bases at J, with 11 bases between. The CDR3 extends over 12 amino acids. The CDR3 DNA is TGTGCCAGCGCAGGGGTGGGTGAAAAACTGTTTTTT. Translation: CASAGVGEKLFF.

The rearrangement links TRBV6-6 to TRBJ2-7; 7 bases map to TRBD2. This CDR3 comprises 13 residues. J lost 4 bases, V lost 11 bases, and 11 bases had no gene match. Germline-derived CDR1 and CDR2 are MNHNY and SVGAGI (reference sequence). The CDR3 sequence is CAAEGRGRYEQYF. CDR3 nucleotides: TGTGCCGCGGAGGGGAGGGGTAGGTACGAGCAGTACTTC.